This TCR beta chain stems from a study of metastatic and nonmetastatic thyroid tumors (dated by TCRdb to 2020 to 2021). General notes on the study: The researchers compared repertoires between peripheral blood samples and tumor or nodule tissue samples from patients with malignant or benign thyroid disease.

Before undergoing thyroid surgery, none of the patients had been given any kind of treatment. Using T-cell receptor beta sequencing, the researchers looked back retrospectively at clinical samples from patients, gathered between the early 2010s and the late 2010s. The germline V gene specifies SQVTM as CDR1 and ANQGSEA as CDR2. V loses 5 bases of germline sequence and J loses 7 bases, and the interval between the two ends is 14 bases. The CDR3, from cysteine to phenylalanine, totals 12 residues. Just CDR3 DNA is preserved here, 36 bases in frame from base 1. Broad study findings and their caveats: TCR beta diversity was reported as significantly higher in malignant tumors than in benign nodules, in both blood and tumor samples.

Library method: PCR. TCRdb records Illumina HiSeq 4000 as the sequencer. The TCR beta-chain CDR3 region of each patient was profiled by high-throughput sequencing. Regarding the original processing steps: Drawing on CDR3 differences between clinicopathological groups, the researchers built a classifier meant to tell apart patients with distant-metastatic papillary thyroid cancer. To measure repertoire diversity the researchers used the Shannon index, while the Morisita-Horn index served to gauge how similar the tumor and blood repertoires were. The public sequencing data were trimmed at Q25 with fastp and processed into clonotypes with MiXCR by TCRdb, which kept only in-frame beta chains. Clone size and V and J calls follow TCRdb, not the original study. The sample contains 15,000 to 18,000 clones, more than 20% of them found a single time. The ten largest clones add up to roughly 12% of the sample.

Many counts were recorded for this clone. Which antigen it targets is not known. There are no base qualities to consult, and no much larger clone falls within one base. The chain couples TRBV29-1 to TRBJ1-2; TRBD1 is a possible D gene, resting on 5 matching bases. The sequenced material came from tumor tissue. The receptor's source is a female donor with papillary thyroid cancer or a benign thyroid nodule (not recorded which). Some clones in this sample may be carry-over from other donors' samples. The nucleotide sequence is given as TGCAGCGTTCGGGGCGACGCGGGTGGCTACACCTTC. The resulting protein is CSVRGDAGGYTF.